This passage covers 2 T cell receptor beta chains from one sample sequenced in a study of a mutant IDH1 vaccine in newly diagnosed glioma (dated by TCRdb to about 2021). The time point label of this sample denotes: baseline, week 1 (first vaccination visit). The label giving this sample's treatment or condition can be read as: pre-vaccination baseline after standard-of-care therapy. Library construction relied on the immunoSEQ multiplex PCR assay. TCRdb re-hosts the immuneACCESS table, in-frame sequences only. Its copies lack some clones; in the studies checked, an unresolved V gene accounts for under half of them, and the cause for the rest is not known. Recorded for this sample are tens of thousands of clones; about 88% of them occurred a single time. Over 4% of the sample belongs to the ten largest clones. The input for sequencing was PBMCs, taken from a glioma patient treated with radiotherapy, temozolomide or both. Receptor source: a woman in her forties with glioma.

The V call is TRBV5-5, the J call TRBJ2-3; 8 positions agree with TRBD2. Germline CDR1 reads SGHKS; CDR2 reads YYEKEE (reference sequence). V lost 4 bases, J lost 4 bases, and 8 bases stayed unmatched. This CDR3 contains 15 residues. CDR3 region: CASSPSGSSADTQYF. The DNA of the CDR3 is TGTGCCAGCAGCCCGAGCGGGAGCTCTGCAGATACGCAGTATTTT.

The V call is TRBV7-2, the J call TRBJ2-3; 11 nucleotides line up with TRBD2. With 3 bases clipped from V and 6 bases from J, the junction kept 17 bases outside the gene matches. The CDR3 is 19 residues long. Looked up from germline, CDR1 is SGHTA and CDR2 is FQGNSA. CDR3 DNA sequence: TGTGCCAGCAGCTTGAGGGGGAAAACTAGCGGGGGACCGCGGGATACGCAGTATTTT. Encoded protein: CASSLRGKTSGGPRDTQYF.